A selection of T cell receptor beta chains follows, all from one sample in a study of blood T cell repertoires in COVID-19. The data were produced by immunoSEQ multiplex PCR, yet TCRdb's version contains in-frame clones alone and is incomplete. The sample carries 270,000 or so clones, 81% recorded once. The sample comprised peripheral blood. Source of these receptors: a woman aged 60 to 75 with active or convalescent COVID-19. The CDR3 runs from the conserved cysteine through the conserved F or W. The D gene is left open where the match is weak. A row's size may be missing; if present it is once, few, many or a size class.

TRBV20-1	TRBD1	TRBJ1-4	.	CSATSTGELFF	TGCAGTGCTACCTCTACAGGGGAATTGTTTTTT
TRBV27	TRBD1	TRBJ1-5	few	CASSPAGGQPQHF	TGTGCCAGCAGTCCTGCAGGGGGGCAGCCCCAGCATTTT
TRBV19	.	TRBJ1-5	.	CASSWSLNQPQHF	TGTGCCAGTAGTTGGAGCCTCAATCAGCCCCAGCATTTT
TRBV14	.	TRBJ2-7	.	CASSQDLGSYEQYF	TGTGCCAGCAGCCAAGATCTCGGGTCCTACGAGCAGTACTTC
TRBV5-1	TRBD1	TRBJ2-7	few	CASSLAVGQGMSQYF	TGCGCCAGCAGCTTGGCCGTAGGACAGGGTATGTCGCAGTACTTC
TRBV10-3	TRBD1	TRBJ2-1	once	CAINPGAGGWDEQFF	TGTGCCATCAATCCTGGGGCAGGGGGCTGGGATGAGCAGTTCTTC
TRBV7-2	TRBD2	TRBJ2-3	.	CASSFTSGGLRDTQYF	TGTGCCAGCAGCTTCACTAGCGGGGGCCTCAGGGATACGCAGTATTTT
TRBV7-8	TRBD1	TRBJ2-7	once	CASRSGTGAYEQYF	TGTGCCAGCCGATCCGGGACAGGGGCCTACGAGCAGTACTTC
TRBV18	.	TRBJ1-1	.	CASSTAGGGDEAFF	TGTGCCAGCTCAACCGCTGGCGGCGGAGATGAAGCTTTCTTT
TRBV7-2	.	TRBJ1-2	few	CASSPADTQYGYTF	TGTGCCAGCAGCCCCGCGGACACTCAATATGGCTACACCTTC
TRBV11-3	TRBD2	TRBJ2-2	.	CASSPRAGGSMNTGELFF	TGTGCCAGCAGCCCAAGAGCGGGGGGATCGATGAACACCGGGGAGCTGTTTTTT
TRBV5-1	.	TRBJ2-7	once	CASSLTPTGSYEQYF	TGCGCCAGCAGCCTTACGCCGACAGGCTCCTACGAGCAGTACTTC
TRBV27	TRBD1	TRBJ1-1	.	CASSKGGGATEAFF	TGTGCCAGCAGTAAAGGGGGCGGTGCCACTGAAGCTTTCTTT
TRBV3-1/TRBV3-2	.	TRBJ2-3	.	CASSPGGNTQYF	TGTGCCAGCAGCCCTGGAGGGAACACGCAGTATTTT
TRBV29-1	.	TRBJ1-4	.	CSVEDRGEKLFF	TGCAGCGTTGAAGACAGGGGTGAAAAACTGTTTTTT
TRBV13	.	TRBJ1-6	.	CASSLVLRRRPLHF	TGTGCCAGCAGCTTAGTTCTCAGGCGCAGACCCCTCCACTTT
TRBV10-3	.	TRBJ1-1	.	CAISEETVNTEAFF	TGTGCCATCAGTGAGGAAACAGTGAACACTGAAGCTTTCTTT
TRBV25-1	.	TRBJ1-6	few	CASSESSGSPLHF	TGTGCCAGCAGTGAGAGCTCGGGTTCACCCCTCCACTTT
TRBV6-1	.	TRBJ2-5	.	CASSDYLETQYF	TGTGCCAGCAGTGATTATTTGGAGACCCAGTACTTC
TRBV5-1	TRBD1	TRBJ2-6	once	CASSSSQGASGANVLTF	TGCGCCAGCAGCTCCTCCCAGGGGGCGAGTGGGGCCAACGTCCTGACTTTC
TRBV19	.	TRBJ1-5	few	CASSIEDLIANQPQHF	TGTGCCAGTAGTATAGAAGACCTCATAGCCAATCAGCCCCAGCATTTT
TRBV30	TRBD1	TRBJ1-6	.	CAWRADRAYYNSPLHF	TGTGCCTGGAGGGCGGACAGGGCATATTATAATTCACCCCTCCACTTT
TRBV2	.	TRBJ2-7	.	CASSSLYRENREQYF	TGTGCCAGCAGTTCCTTGTACAGGGAAAATAGGGAGCAGTACTTC
TRBV6-8	.	TRBJ2-1	.	CASSYVGGDSSYNEQFF	TGTGCCAGCAGTTACGTAGGGGGAGACAGCTCCTACAATGAGCAGTTCTTC
TRBV29-1	.	TRBJ1-1	.	CSGSGLNTEAFF	TGCAGCGGGAGCGGGCTGAACACTGAAGCTTTCTTT
TRBV14	.	TRBJ2-7	.	CASSRTLSGEQYF	TGTGCCAGCAGCCGGACCCTTAGCGGCGAGCAGTACTTC
TRBV28	TRBD1	TRBJ1-5	.	CASDGSTGRPYQPQHF	TGTGCCAGCGACGGGTCGACAGGGAGGCCTTATCAGCCCCAGCATTTT
TRBV3-1/TRBV3-2	.	TRBJ1-5	once	CASSQPTCSNQPQHF	TGTGCCAGCAGCCAACCGACTTGCAGCAATCAGCCCCAGCATTTT
TRBV29-1	.	TRBJ1-2	.	CSASNPQFLRYGYTF	TGCAGCGCGTCGAACCCCCAGTTTTTACGCTATGGCTACACCTTC
TRBV2	.	TRBJ1-5	.	CASSSGWRQPQHF	TGTGCCAGCAGTTCAGGGTGGCGTCAGCCCCAGCATTTT
TRBV24-1	.	TRBJ1-2	.	CATSDTGQNYGYTF	TGTGCCACCAGTGATACCGGACAGAACTATGGCTACACCTTC
TRBV4-1	TRBD2	TRBJ2-5	once	CASSQREGAGRETQYF	TGCGCCAGCAGCCAGAGGGAGGGAGCGGGGAGAGAGACCCAGTACTTC
TRBV30	.	TRBJ2-7	.	CAWSVTYEQYF	TGTGCCTGGAGTGTCACCTACGAGCAGTACTTC